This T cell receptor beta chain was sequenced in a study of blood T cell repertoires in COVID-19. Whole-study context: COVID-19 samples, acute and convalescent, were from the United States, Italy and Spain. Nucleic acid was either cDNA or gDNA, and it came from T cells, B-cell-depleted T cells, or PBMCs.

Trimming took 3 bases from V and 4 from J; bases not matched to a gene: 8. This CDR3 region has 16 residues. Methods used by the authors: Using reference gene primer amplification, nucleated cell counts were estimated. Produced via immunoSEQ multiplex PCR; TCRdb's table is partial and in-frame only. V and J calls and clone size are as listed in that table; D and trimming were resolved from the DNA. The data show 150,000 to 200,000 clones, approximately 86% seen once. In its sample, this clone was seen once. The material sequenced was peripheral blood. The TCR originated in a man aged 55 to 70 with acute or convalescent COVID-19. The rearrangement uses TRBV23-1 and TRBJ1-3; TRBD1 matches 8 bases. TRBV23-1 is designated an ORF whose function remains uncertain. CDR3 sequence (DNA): TGCGCCAGCAGTCACCCCCGGACAGGGCAAGGAAACACCATATATTTT. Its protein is CASSHPRTGQGNTIYF.